This T cell receptor beta chain was obtained from a study of blood T cell repertoires in COVID-19. Overall study context: Acute and convalescent COVID-19 specimens originated in the United States, Italy and Spain. In each case, the material was cDNA or gDNA derived from T cells, B-cell-depleted T cells, or PBMCs.

This CDR3 has 13 residues. Germline V CDR1 and CDR2: MDHEN, SYDVKM. V shed 6 bases, J shed 6 bases, and the junction held 6 bases outside the gene matches. Recovered status applied to Cohort 3 donors who had two consecutive negative PCRs. It also applied to those with clearance or with symptom resolution. Assay used: immunoSEQ multiplex PCR; TCRdb lists only in-frame clones, some missing. The table shows approximately 200,000 clones, with 80% to 90% occurring only once. This clone appeared once. Sequenced material: PBMCs or T cells enriched from blood (not recorded which). The chain couples TRBV28 to TRBJ2-3; 7 nucleotides agree with TRBD2. The receptor was isolated from a man aged 35-49 years who had recovered from COVID-19. The CDR3 nucleotides are TGTGCCAGCAGACTCGGGAGGTTGGATACGCAGTATTTT. Amino acids: CASRLGRLDTQYF.